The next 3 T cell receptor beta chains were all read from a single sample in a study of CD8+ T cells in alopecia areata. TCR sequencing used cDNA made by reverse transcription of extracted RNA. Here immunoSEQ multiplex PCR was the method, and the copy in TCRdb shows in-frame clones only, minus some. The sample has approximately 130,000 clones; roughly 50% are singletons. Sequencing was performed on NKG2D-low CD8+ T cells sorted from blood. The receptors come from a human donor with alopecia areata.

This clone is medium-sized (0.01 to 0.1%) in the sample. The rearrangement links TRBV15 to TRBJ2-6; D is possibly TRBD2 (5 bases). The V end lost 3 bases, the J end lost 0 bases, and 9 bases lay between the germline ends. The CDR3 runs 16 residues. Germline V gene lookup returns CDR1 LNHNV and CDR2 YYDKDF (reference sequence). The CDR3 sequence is CATSSREGSGANVLTF. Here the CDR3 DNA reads TGTGCCACCAGCAGTCGTGAGGGCTCTGGGGCCAACGTCCTGACTTTC.

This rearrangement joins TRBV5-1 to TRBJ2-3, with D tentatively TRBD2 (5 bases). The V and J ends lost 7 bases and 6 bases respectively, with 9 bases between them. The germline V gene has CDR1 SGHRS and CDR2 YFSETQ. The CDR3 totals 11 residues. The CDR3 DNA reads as TGCGCCAGCGGAACGGGGGATACGCAGTATTTT. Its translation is CASGTGDTQYF.

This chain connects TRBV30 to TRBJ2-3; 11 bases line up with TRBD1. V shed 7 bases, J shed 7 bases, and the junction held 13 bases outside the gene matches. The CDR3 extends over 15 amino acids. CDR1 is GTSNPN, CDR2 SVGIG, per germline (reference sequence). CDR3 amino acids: CASFSPGQGENTQYF. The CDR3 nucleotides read TGTGCCTCTTTTTCTCCGGGACAGGGGGAAAATACGCAGTATTTT. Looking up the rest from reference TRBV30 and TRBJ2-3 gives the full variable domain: SQTIHQWPATLVQPVGSPLSLECTVEGTSNPNLYWYRQAAGRGLQLLFYSVGIGQISSEVPQNLSASRPQDRQFILSSKKLLLSDSGFYLCASFSPGQGENTQYFGPGTRLTVL.